Listed here are 21 T cell receptor beta chains from one sample, sequenced in a study of T cells in Graves' hyperthyroidism and ophthalmopathy. Amplified TCR beta CDR3 regions came from RNA transcripts. The TCR CDR3 was amplified in a first-round RT-PCR using the HTBI primer set. TCRdb itself ran the multiplex PCR reads through MiXCR, one entry per CDR3 protein. The table lists 550,000 to 800,000 distinct CDR3 sequences, 15% to 20% of them singletons. Sequenced input: blood. The receptors were sampled from a young man with Graves' hyperthyroidism.

There are many counts of this clonotype. This CDR3 reads CASSQDRTYEQYF. For the CDR3, the DNA is TGTGCCAGCAGCCAAGACAGGACCTACGAGCAGTACTTC. The chain has TRBV28 and TRBJ2-7; tentatively, D is TRBD1 (6 bases). V dropped 6 bases and J dropped 2 bases, with 11 bases sitting between them. Per germline, CDR1 MDHEN and CDR2 SYDVKM. CDR3 length: 13 amino acids.

This clonotype was detected a few times. V usage is TRBV5-6 and J usage is TRBJ2-7; D might be TRBD1 or TRBD2, each matching 5 bases. Trimming shortened V by 0 bases and J by 4 bases, and 11 bases separated the two germline ends. The CDR3 extends over 14 amino acids. Germline values: CDR1 SGHDT, CDR2 YYEEEE. CDR3 coding DNA: TGTGCCAGCAGCTTGGACGGCAGGGAGTACGAGCAGTACTTC. This encodes CASSLDGREYEQYF.

In its sample, this clonotype was seen many times. V usage is TRBV11-1 and J usage is TRBJ2-5; the D gene is possibly TRBD1 (5 bases). CDR3 length: 15 residues. V was pared by 1 base and J by 1 base, with 10 bases between. Germline V gene lookup returns CDR1 SGHAT and CDR2 FQDESV (reference sequence). The CDR3 spells CASSLVLTGQETQYF. The DNA of the CDR3 is TGTGCCAGCAGCTTAGTCCTAACAGGCCAAGAGACCCAGTACTTC.

The rearrangement joins TRBV30 to TRBJ2-7, with no clear D. The V gene's germline CDR1 is GTSNPN and CDR2 SVGIG (reference sequence). The CDR3 has 11 residues. V was cut by 3 bases and J by 4 bases, with 7 bases left in between. This chain's CDR3 is CAWRMGYEQYF. The CDR3, as DNA: TGTGCCTGGAGGATGGGGTACGAGCAGTACTTC.

The sample holds a few counts of this clonotype. V is TRBV18 and J is TRBJ2-2; D call uncertain. The V end was cut by 1 base, the J end by 6 bases, with 9 bases between. The CDR3 spans 14 residues. CDR1 is KGHSH, CDR2 LQKENI, per germline. CDR3 in DNA: TGTGCCAGCTCACCACGACAAACGGCCGGGGAGCTGTTTTTT. Translation: CASSPRQTAGELFF.

This clonotype was seen ten or more times. The chain joins TRBV28 to TRBJ2-7; TRBD2 is a possible D gene (5 bases). The V end was cut by 7 bases, the J end by 4 bases, with 26 bases between. Germline lookup yields CDR1 MDHEN and CDR2 SYDVKM. This CDR3 region has 17 residues. The CDR3 here is CASTPSEGDLSDYEQYF. DNA for the CDR3: TGTGCCAGCACCCCGTCAGAGGGCGACCTATCCGATTACGAGCAGTACTTC.

The V and J genes are TRBV20-1 and TRBJ1-2, with TRBD1 as a possible D gene (5 bases). V lost 0 bases to trimming and J lost 4 bases, with 21 bases between them. In germline, CDR1 is DFQATT, CDR2 SNEGSKA (reference sequence). The CDR3 is made up of 17 amino acids. CDR3 DNA: TGCAGTGCTAGAGACCTCCAGGGTCGGGGATGGGGCTATGGCTACACCTTC. Translating it yields CSARDLQGRGWGYGYTF.

This clonotype was counted only a few times. The chain employs TRBV7-2 and TRBJ2-7, with TRBD1 identical over 7 bases. The CDR3 covers 14 residues. The ends lost 5 bases at V and 3 bases at J; junction bases unmatched: 7. Germline lookup yields CDR1 SGHTA and CDR2 FQGNSA. The CDR3 nucleotides are TGTGCCAGCAGCCGGACAGGACACCTCTACGAGCAGTACTTC. It translates to CASSRTGHLYEQYF. Variable domain in full (rest from reference TRBV7-2 and TRBJ2-7): GAGVSQSPSNKVTEKGKDVELRCDPISGHTALYWYRQSLGQGLEFLIYFQGNSAPDKSGLPSDRFSAERTGGSVSTLTIQRTQQEDSAVYLCASSRTGHLYEQYFGPGTRLTVT.

There are many counts of this clonotype. This rearrangement joins TRBV18 to TRBJ1-4; weak D call: TRBD1 (6 bases). CDR1 and CDR2 (germline): KGHSH, LQKENI. The CDR3 length is 16 residues. Trimming removed 4 bases from V and 7 bases from J, with 19 bases in between. CDR3 protein: CASSRTVTGPAEKLFF. CDR3 DNA: TGTGCCAGCTCACGAACTGTGACAGGACCGGCTGAAAAACTGTTTTTT.

Comment on this clonotype: A read error may explain this, as a much larger clone is one base away. The rearrangement links TRBV27 to TRBJ2-1; 10 bases agree with TRBD2. This CDR3 comprises 18 residues. Germline V gene sequence: CDR1 MNHEY, CDR2 SMNVEV (reference sequence). The CDR3 DNA sequence: TGTGCCAGCAGTTCGCTCCTACTAGCGGGAATTCTAGTCAATGGGCAGTTCTTC. Translating it yields CASSSLLLAGILVNGQFF.

V usage is TRBV7-2 and J usage is TRBJ2-7; 11 nucleotides match TRBD2. From germline, CDR1 is SGHTA and CDR2 FQGNSA. V lost 2 bases and J lost 4; bases outside the gene matches: 4. The length of the CDR3 is 15 residues. In DNA, the CDR3 is TGTGCCAGCAGCTTATTTGGACTAGCGGGTTACGAGCAGTACTTC. This sequence encodes CASSLFGLAGYEQYF.

This clonotype occurred many times. The CDR3 sequence: CASSRLSRGRASYEQYF. CDR3 nucleotides: TGTGCCAGCAGCCGCCTTAGCCGGGGACGTGCCTCCTACGAGCAGTACTTC. The V call is TRBV11-2, the J call TRBJ2-7; D is possibly TRBD1 or TRBD2 (5 bases each). The V gene lost 5 bases and the J gene lost 0 bases, with 20 bases spanning the gap. Germline V gene lookup returns CDR1 SGHAT and CDR2 FQNNGV. This CDR3 has 17 residues.

Only a few counts were recorded for this clonotype. The rearrangement uses TRBV28 and TRBJ2-2; D is possibly TRBD1 (5 bases). The CDR3 covers 15 residues. Trimming took off 1 base at V and 1 base at J, with 7 bases between the two ends. Germline CDR1 MDHEN, CDR2 SYDVKM. Here the CDR3 reads CASSLYRGNTGELFF. CDR3 nucleotide sequence: TGTGCCAGCAGTTTATATAGGGGGAACACCGGGGAGCTGTTTTTT.

This clonotype was observed a handful of times. The chain carries TRBV20-1 and TRBJ2-3; D is ambiguous. Germline values: CDR1 DFQATT, CDR2 SNEGSKA (reference sequence). CDR3 size: 13 residues. With 5 bases removed from V and 1 base from J, the gap between germline ends came to 10 bases. The CDR3 DNA follows: TGCAGTGCTCCGGTGGAAGGCACAGATACGCAGTATTTT. Translation gives CSAPVEGTDTQYF.

This clonotype has a count of ten or more. Here the CDR3 DNA reads TGTGCCAGCAGTGAAACAGGGAAGAGCTACGAGCAGTACTTC. Translated: CASSETGKSYEQYF. The V and J genes are TRBV7-9 and TRBJ2-7; TRBD1 is a possible D gene (6 bases). V shed 6 bases and J shed 3 bases, with 15 bases lying between them. The germline gives CDR1 SEHNR, CDR2 FQNEAQ (reference sequence). The CDR3 is 14 amino acids.

This clonotype has a count of ten or more. The rearrangement joins TRBV12-3 or TRBV12-4 to TRBJ2-5; the match to TRBD1 covers 9 bases. With 5 bases clipped from V and 5 bases from J, the junction kept 6 bases outside the gene matches. The CDR3 consists of 14 residues. The CDR3 region is CASSEDRGGETQYF. The CDR3 DNA reads as TGTGCCAGCAGTGAGGACAGGGGCGGTGAGACCCAGTACTTC.

This clonotype was seen at least ten times. V and J are TRBV12-3 or TRBV12-4 and TRBJ1-5; D not resolved. V lost 3 bases, J lost 7 bases, and 13 bases lay in between. CDR3 length equals 14 residues. CDR3 loop: CASSFNTYTQPQHF. The CDR3, as DNA: TGTGCCAGCAGTTTTAACACCTACACACAGCCCCAGCATTTT.

Only a few counts were recorded for this clonotype. The rearrangement uses TRBV7-8 and TRBJ1-2; D is undetermined. V lost 1 base, J lost 0 bases, and 9 bases lay in between. The germline CDR1 and CDR2 sequences are SGHVS and FQNEAQ. The CDR3 is 15 residues long. The DNA of the CDR3 is TGTGCCAGCAGCTTAGAAGGGCGGACTAACTATGGCTACACCTTC. It codes for CASSLEGRTNYGYTF.

This clonotype has ten or more counts. This sequence joins TRBV7-9 and TRBJ2-3, with no clear D. Germline V gene data show CDR1 as SEHNR and CDR2 as FQNEAQ (reference sequence). This CDR3 is 14 amino acids long. V was trimmed by 0 bases and J by 6 bases, leaving 10 bases between them. In nucleotides, the CDR3 is TGTGCCAGCAGCTTAGCCCAATCGAGGGATACGCAGTATTTT. Amino acid sequence: CASSLAQSRDTQYF.

Notes on this clonotype: An end of the junction does not agree with germline; a read error may underlie this. This chain joins TRBV6-5 and TRBJ2-7; D ambiguous. This CDR3 has 18 amino acids. The germline gives CDR1 MNHEY, CDR2 SVGAGI. DNA of the CDR3: TGTGCCAGCAGGTACTCGGCCAGGCCTACTTCCCCCTCCTACGAGCAGTACTTC. It codes for CASRYSARPTSPSYEQYF.

This clonotype showed up many times. The V gene is TRBV6-2 or TRBV6-3, the J gene TRBJ2-7, with 10 nucleotides matching TRBD1. Germline V gives CDR1 MNHEY, CDR2 SVGEGT. The CDR3 loop spans 13 amino acids. The V segment lost 2 bases and the J segment 6 bases; nucleotides outside the gene matches: 1. The CDR3 loop reads CASSYRDRGEQYF. The CDR3 DNA is TGTGCCAGCAGTTACCGGGACAGGGGCGAGCAGTACTTC.